These 29 T cell receptor beta chains share one sample of origin, sequenced in a study of T cells in Graves' hyperthyroidism and ophthalmopathy (dated 2019 in TCRdb). The library was made by multiplex PCR. Sequenced on an Illumina HiSeq 2000. Amplification of TCR beta CDR3 regions was carried out from RNA transcripts. A first-round RT-PCR of the TCR CDR3 used the HTBI primer set with the Qiagen OneStep RT-PCR kit. TCRdb cleaned the public reads at Q25 with fastp, built clones with MiXCR and kept in-frame beta chains. CDR3 protein sequences are deduplicated, and each keeps its most common genes and DNA. This sample holds about 580,000 distinct CDR3 sequences; approximately 15% were observed only once. The ten most abundant clones make up approximately 5.7% of the sample. Specimen: blood. Receptors were obtained from a woman younger than 45 with Graves' hyperthyroidism that later progressed to Graves' ophthalmopathy.

This clonotype was picked up many times. The CDR3: CSVDTGYEQFF. CDR3 nucleotide sequence: TGCAGCGTTGACACGGGGTATGAGCAGTTCTTC. The chain links TRBV29-1 to TRBJ2-1, with D possibly TRBD2 on 5 matching bases. CDR1 is SQVTM, CDR2 ANQGSEA, per germline. This CDR3 is 11 amino acids long. Trimming shortened V by 3 bases and J by 8 bases, and 8 bases separated the two germline ends.

This clonotype was counted a few times. The rearrangement joins TRBV30 to TRBJ1-5; no clear D. The ends were cut back, 0 bases at V and 7 bases at J, with 4 bases in the middle. The CDR3 consists of 11 residues. The germline gives CDR1 GTSNPN, CDR2 SVGIG (reference sequence). For the CDR3, the DNA is TGTGCCTGGAGTGTGAAGCAGCCCCAGCATTTT. Translating it yields CAWSVKQPQHF.

The V call is TRBV20-1, the J call TRBJ1-1; the D is unclear. CDR1 is DFQATT and CDR2 is SNEGSKA in the germline V gene (reference sequence). CDR3 length: 11 amino acids. The CDR3 DNA sequence: TGCAGGGCACGGGCAGGCACTGAAGCTTTCTTT. Amino acids: CRARAGTEAFF.

This clonotype was detected many times. The rearrangement links TRBV7-9 to TRBJ2-5; 7 positions agree with TRBD2. Trimming removed 0 bases from V and 3 bases from J; junction bases left unmatched: 4. Germline assignment: CDR1 SEHNR and CDR2 FQNEAQ (reference sequence). The CDR3 totals 15 residues. CDR3: CASSLAGGFEETQYF. CDR3 sequence (DNA): TGTGCCAGCAGCTTAGCGGGAGGGTTCGAAGAGACCCAGTACTTC.

This clonotype showed up many times. The V gene is TRBV27, the J gene TRBJ1-1, with D possibly being TRBD1 (6 bases). Germline V CDR1 and CDR2: MNHEY, SMNVEV (reference sequence). The CDR3 is 16 amino acids. V lost 3 bases and J lost 5, with 19 bases in between. The CDR3 sequence: CASSFTPGGAGTEAFF. The CDR3, as DNA: TGTGCCAGCAGTTTCACGCCCGGGGGCGCGGGGACTGAAGCTTTCTTT.

In regard to this clonotype: This may arise from a read error, as a much more abundant clone is one base away. The genes are TRBV5-1 and TRBJ1-1, with 9 bases lining up with TRBD1. The CDR3 spans 15 residues. Germline V lookup: CDR1 SGHRS, CDR2 YFSETQ. DNA for the CDR3: TGCGCCAGCAGCAAGCACAGGGGGCGGGACACTGAAGCTTTATTT. It yields the protein CASSKHRGRDTEALF.

This clonotype has at least ten counts. The V gene is TRBV6-1, the J gene TRBJ2-6; D not certain. Germline loops: CDR1 MNHNS, CDR2 SASEGT. Trimming removed 3 bases at V and 2 bases at J, with 5 bases between. CDR3 length equals 14 residues. The CDR3 DNA follows: TGTGCCAGCAGTGACAGTACTGGGGCCAACGTCCTGACTTTC. Its translation: CASSDSTGANVLTF.

This clonotype was detected many times. The chain is built from TRBV5-4 and TRBJ2-7; TRBD1 matches 9 bases. The CDR3 runs 14 residues. Unmatched junction bases numbered 6, after V lost 5 bases and J lost 3 bases. Germline CDR1 SGHNT, CDR2 YYREEE (reference sequence). CDR3 in amino acids: CASRPGQGDYEQYF. The CDR3 nucleotides read TGTGCCAGCAGGCCGGGACAGGGAGACTACGAGCAGTACTTC.

This clonotype was picked up many times. The V call is TRBV3-1, the J call TRBJ2-5; TRBD2 might be the D (6 bases). Trimming left V 1 base short and J 7 bases short, with 13 bases between. The CDR3 is 14 amino acids. CDR1 LGHDT and CDR2 YNNKEL come from the germline V gene (reference sequence). The CDR3 reads CASSQVAAGGTQYF. CDR3 nucleotide sequence: TGTGCCAGCAGCCAAGTGGCAGCGGGTGGGACCCAGTACTTC.

This clonotype was counted at least ten times. The chain has TRBV29-1 and TRBJ2-3; possibly TRBD1 for D (6 bases). Germline V gene lookup returns CDR1 SQVTM and CDR2 ANQGSEA. V dropped 4 bases and J dropped 2 bases, with 16 bases sitting between them. This CDR3 has 15 residues. The CDR3 DNA is TGCAGCGTTGGAGGAGTGGCAGGGGCCACAGATACGCAGTATTTT. It is translated as CSVGGVAGATDTQYF.

This clonotype appeared many times. V and J are TRBV10-3 and TRBJ2-7; D gene ambiguous. The CDR3 spans 11 residues. Trimming removed 6 bases at V and 1 base at J, with 4 bases between. Germline V gene sequence: CDR1 ENHRY, CDR2 SYGVKD. The CDR3 sequence is CAIRDSYEQYF. The CDR3 DNA is TGTGCCATCAGGGATTCCTACGAGCAGTACTTC.

This clonotype was counted ten times or more. The chain uses TRBV6-1 and TRBJ1-6; 11 bases agree with TRBD1. CDR1 and CDR2 (germline): MNHNS, SASEGT. The CDR3 loop spans 16 amino acids. Trimming took 3 bases from V and 9 from J; bases not matched to a gene: 7. The CDR3 here is CASSDRDRGSRSPLHF. The CDR3 DNA follows: TGTGCCAGCAGTGATCGGGACAGGGGGTCGCGTTCACCCCTCCACTTT.

This chain links TRBV5-6 with TRBJ2-1, with D perhaps TRBD2 (6 bases). The CDR3 length is 14 residues. Trimming took 5 bases from V and 6 from J, leaving 15 bases between them. Germline-derived CDR1 and CDR2 are SGHDT and YYEEEE. CDR3 region: CASSSREWFNEQFF. CDR3 nucleotide sequence: TGTGCCAGCAGTTCCCGGGAGTGGTTCAATGAGCAGTTCTTC.

This clonotype was observed a handful of times. The chain links TRBV7-9 to TRBJ2-1, with 13 nucleotides matching TRBD2. Germline V gene sequence: CDR1 SEHNR, CDR2 FQNEAQ (reference sequence). The CDR3 is made up of 16 amino acids. V shed 2 bases, J shed 7 bases, and the junction held 5 bases outside the gene matches. The CDR3 region has the DNA TGTGCCAGCAGCTTACCGGGACTAGCGGGAACGAATGAGCAGTTCTTC. The encoded protein is CASSLPGLAGTNEQFF.

Remarks on this clonotype: The CDR3 carries no conserved terminal phenylalanine or tryptophan, so it likely arises from a read error. The CDR3 is CATSSPIYGYTL. The CDR3 DNA is TGTGCCACCAGTAGCCCTATCTATGGCTACACCCTC. The J gene is TRBJ1-2, the V gene TRBV24-1; no definite D call. This CDR3 is 12 amino acids long. Trimming took 6 bases from V and 4 from J, leaving 8 bases between them. The germline V gene has CDR1 KGHDR and CDR2 SFDVKD.

This clonotype was found many times. The J gene is TRBJ2-7, the V gene TRBV6-2 or TRBV6-3, with TRBD2 matching 8 bases. The germline V gene encodes CDR1 MNHEY and CDR2 SVGEGT. J gave up 4 bases and V 2 bases, and 7 bases lay outside the gene matches. This CDR3 region has 15 residues. The CDR3 spells CASSYRAGDSYEQYF. In DNA, the CDR3 is TGTGCCAGCAGTTACAGAGCGGGAGACTCTTACGAGCAGTACTTC.

Many counts were recorded for this clonotype. The V and J genes are TRBV7-9 and TRBJ1-1; D ambiguous. V was cut by 5 bases and J by 1 base, with 11 bases left in between. In germline, CDR1 is SEHNR, CDR2 FQNEAQ (reference sequence). The CDR3 consists of 14 residues. The CDR3 loop reads CASSLEPSNTEAFF. DNA for the CDR3: TGTGCCAGCAGCCTAGAGCCTTCGAACACTGAAGCTTTCTTT. Looking up the rest from reference TRBV7-9 and TRBJ1-1 gives the full variable domain: DTGVSQNPRHKITKRGQNVTFRCDPISEHNRLYWYRQTLGQGPEFLTYFQNEAQLEKSRLLSDRFSAERPKGSFSTLEIQRTEQGDSAMYLCASSLEPSNTEAFFGQGTRLTVV.

The chain joins TRBV6-2 or TRBV6-3 to TRBJ2-7; TRBD2 matches 14 bases. The CDR3 has 15 amino acids. V lost 8 bases to trimming and J lost 5 bases; unmatched junction nucleotides: 8. The germline gives CDR1 MNHEY, CDR2 SVGEGT. CDR3 sequence (DNA): TGTGCCAGCGGGGACCCGGGACTAGCGGGAGACGAGCAGTACTTC. Translating gives CASGDPGLAGDEQYF.

The V call is TRBV7-6, the J call TRBJ2-1; D unclear. Trimming pared 2 bases from V and 5 bases from J, leaving 10 bases between. The CDR3 has 14 residues. CDR1 SGHVS and CDR2 FNYEAQ come from the germline V gene. The CDR3 here is CASSLLVYDNEQFF. DNA for the CDR3: TGTGCCAGCAGCTTATTGGTGTATGACAATGAGCAGTTCTTC.

This clonotype was observed a handful of times. CDR3 protein: CASSPGVTYEQYF. DNA of the CDR3: TGTGCCAGCAGCCCAGGAGTTACCTACGAGCAGTACTTC. This rearrangement joins TRBV7-2 to TRBJ2-7; D not certain. The CDR3 runs 13 residues. The germline gives CDR1 SGHTA, CDR2 FQGNSA. V lost 5 bases and J lost 2, with 10 bases in between.

The CDR3 DNA reads as TGTGCCACCAGCAGAGATTCATCTCCCACAACCTACGAGCAGTACTTC. It is translated as CATSRDSSPTTYEQYF. The chain joins TRBV15 to TRBJ2-7; D ambiguous. There are 16 residues in the CDR3. V was cut by 0 bases and J by 2 bases, with 14 bases left in between. The V gene's germline CDR1 is LNHNV and CDR2 YYDKDF (reference sequence).

The sample holds many counts of this clonotype. V gene TRBV2 combines with J gene TRBJ2-1; D gene ambiguous. The ends were cut back, 10 bases at V and 5 bases at J, with 12 bases in the middle. This CDR3 is built from 12 residues. CDR1 and CDR2 (germline): SNHLY, FYNNEI. The CDR3, as DNA: TGTGCCAACTGGGTACGGAACAATGAGCAGTTCTTC. Translating gives CANWVRNNEQFF.

In this sample, this clonotype turned up a few times. The chain joins TRBV6-1 to TRBJ1-2; D is perhaps TRBD1 (5 bases). The V gene lost 7 bases and the J gene lost 5 bases, with 14 bases spanning the gap. Germline CDR1 MNHNS, CDR2 SASEGT. This CDR3 has 13 residues. The CDR3 spells CASTTDRWYGYTF. The CDR3 DNA is TGTGCCAGCACTACAGACAGATGGTATGGCTACACCTTC.

This clonotype was observed many times. The chain uses TRBV28 and TRBJ1-2; D gene uncertain. This CDR3 region has 11 residues. V lost 6 bases to trimming and J lost 9 bases, with 11 bases between them. Germline values: CDR1 MDHEN, CDR2 SYDVKM. The CDR3 sequence is CASRTLVRYTF. The CDR3, as DNA: TGTGCCAGCAGGACCCTGGTTCGCTACACCTTC.

The sample holds many counts of this clonotype. The chain's CDR3 is CASSWDWNTGELFF. CDR3 bases: TGTGCCAGCAGTTGGGACTGGAACACCGGGGAGCTGTTTTTT. The chain links TRBV6-1 to TRBJ2-2, with D maybe TRBD2 (6 bases). The CDR3 contains 14 residues. Between the trimmed V and J ends, which lost 5 bases and 1 base, there was a span of 8 bases. Per germline, CDR1 MNHNS and CDR2 SASEGT.

A few counts support this clonotype. V is TRBV9 and J is TRBJ2-7, with TRBD1 matching 9 bases. The CDR3 covers 15 residues. Germline CDR1 is SGDLS and CDR2 is YYNGEE. V shed 3 bases and J 5 bases; nucleotides not matched to a gene: 9. CDR3 protein: CASSAVQGASDEQYF. For the CDR3, the DNA is TGTGCCAGCAGCGCCGTACAGGGGGCAAGCGACGAGCAGTACTTC.

Concerning this clonotype itself: One junction end disagrees with the germline gene, perhaps due to a read error. The V gene is TRBV7-9, the J gene TRBJ1-1; the D is unclear. The CDR3 has 18 amino acids. Germline lookup yields CDR1 SEHNR and CDR2 FQNEAQ (reference sequence). CDR3: CAGSFNSRGRVVNTEAFF. The CDR3 DNA follows: TGTGCCGGCAGCTTCAATAGCCGAGGTAGGGTCGTGAACACTGAAGCTTTCTTT.

The rearrangement joins TRBV9 to TRBJ1-2; D unclear. The CDR3 contains 11 residues. Between the trimmed V and J ends, which lost 0 bases and 7 bases, there was a span of 4 bases. Per the germline V gene, CDR1 is SGDLS and CDR2 is YYNGEE. The CDR3 spells CASSVGGGYTF. CDR3 sequence (DNA): TGTGCCAGCAGCGTAGGGGGTGGCTACACCTTC.

This clonotype was recorded at least ten times. This rearrangement joins TRBV18 to TRBJ1-1; D uncertain. The CDR3 contains 12 residues. The germline V and J ends were trimmed by 0 bases and 6 bases, with 5 bases remaining between them. Looked up from germline, CDR1 is KGHSH and CDR2 is LQKENI. This chain's CDR3 is CASSPPIPEAFF. CDR3 sequence (DNA): TGTGCCAGCTCACCACCAATTCCTGAAGCTTTCTTT.